This is a list of T cell receptor beta chains from one sample in a study of PD-1 and CTLA-4 blockade in melanoma. TCRdb's table, derived via immunoSEQ multiplex PCR, lists solely in-frame clones and lacks some. The sample lists some 15,000 clones, 73% occurring once. This specimen consisted of CD8+ T cells from peripheral blood, obtained before anti-PD-1 treatment. These receptors all stem from a human donor with melanoma. Each CDR3 is given with its conserved first and last residue. D genes are given only for firm matches. Expanded clones are given a class, and other clones once, few, many or no size at all.

abundance,j_gene,d_gene,v_gene,len,CDR3nt,CDR3aa
few,TRBJ1-5,.,TRBV2,13,TGTGCCAGCCGCAGGGCAAGCAATCAGCCCCAGCATTTT,CASRRASNQPQHF
.,TRBJ2-7,TRBD1,TRBV29-1,12,TGCAGCGCGACAGGGGGTTCCTACGAGCAGTACTTC,CSATGGSYEQYF
.,TRBJ1-5,.,TRBV4-1,14,TGCGCCAGCAGCTCGGGAGATAGCAATCAGCCCCAGCATTTT,CASSSGDSNQPQHF
few,TRBJ2-7,TRBD2,TRBV9,20,TGTGCCAGCAGCGTAGTGTTCCCCCAGTCGGGACTAGCGGCCCTCTACGAGCAGTACTTC,CASSVVFPQSGLAALYEQYF
.,TRBJ2-1,.,TRBV6-4,17,TGTGCCAGCAGTGACTCGACGGTGGCCTCGTCGCTCAATGAGCAGTTCTTC,CASSDSTVASSLNEQFF
.,TRBJ2-1,TRBD2,TRBV7-6,15,TGTGCCAGCAGCTTAGCTAGCGGGGGGTACAATGAGCAGTTCTTC,CASSLASGGYNEQFF
.,TRBJ2-7,.,TRBV4-2,15,TGTGCCAGCAGCCAAGGAATCCCAGGGTCCGGCGAGCAGTACTTC,CASSQGIPGSGEQYF
.,TRBJ2-7,.,TRBV6-5,14,TGTGCCAGCAGTTACAGATTCAGTAGCGACGAGCAGTACTTC,CASSYRFSSDEQYF
.,TRBJ2-1,.,TRBV5-1,11,TGCGCCAGCAGTTATGGGGAAGTCCAGTTCTTC,CASSYGEVQFF
.,TRBJ1-3,TRBD1,TRBV7-9,15,TGTGCCAGCAGCCCCGACAGGGGTTATGGAAACACCATATATTTT,CASSPDRGYGNTIYF
.,TRBJ2-3,.,TRBV28,14,TGTGCCAGCAGTTTACTGCTTCTATCGGATACGCAGTATTTT,CASSLLLLSDTQYF
once,TRBJ2-7,.,TRBV9,14,TGTGCCAGCAGCGTAGCTGGGGCCGCCTACGAGCAGTACTTC,CASSVAGAAYEQYF
few,TRBJ1-3,.,TRBV10-3,15,TGTGCCATCAGTGAGCGGGGGAACCCTGGAAACACCATATATTTT,CAISERGNPGNTIYF
.,TRBJ1-1,.,TRBV6-1,13,TGTGCCAGCAGTGACAGGGGCGCCACTGAAGCTTTCTTT,CASSDRGATEAFF
.,TRBJ2-7,.,TRBV5-1,15,TGCGCCAGCAGCGCCAGGGGAAGGTCCACCTACGAGCAGTACTTC,CASSARGRSTYEQYF
.,TRBJ2-2,TRBD2,TRBV29-1,16,TGCAGCGCAAGACTAGCGGGAGGCCCCGACACCGGGGAGCTGTTTTTT,CSARLAGGPDTGELFF
.,TRBJ1-1,.,TRBV11-2,13,TGTGCCAGCAGCTTAGGTGGGGTCACTGAAGCTTTCTTT,CASSLGGVTEAFF
.,TRBJ1-2,.,TRBV7-6,13,TGTGCCAGCAGCTCTAGCGGGGGGAATAGCTACACCTTC,CASSSSGGNSYTF
.,TRBJ2-7,.,TRBV5-5,14,TGTGCCAGCAGCTACCGGGACGGAGACTACGAGCAGTACTTC,CASSYRDGDYEQYF
.,TRBJ1-5,.,TRBV4-2,15,TGTGCCAGCAGCCAAGAAGTGGTTGGCAATCAGCCCCAGCATTTT,CASSQEVVGNQPQHF
.,TRBJ2-7,.,TRBV13,13,TGTGCCAGCAGCACCCGGGACCAAGACGAGCAGTACTTC,CASSTRDQDEQYF
.,TRBJ1-2,.,TRBV15,13,TGTGCCACCAGCAGAGATCAGGACTATGGCTACACCTTC,CATSRDQDYGYTF
few,TRBJ2-7,TRBD1,TRBV10-3,13,TGTGCCATCCGGGGACAGGTAGCCTACGAGCAGTACTTC,CAIRGQVAYEQYF
.,TRBJ2-5,TRBD2,TRBV19,14,TGTGCCTGCGGGGCTAGCGGGATAAGAGAGACCCAGTACTTC,CACGASGIRETQYF
.,TRBJ2-2,TRBD1,TRBV2,17,TGTGCCAGCAGAGGGGGACAGGGACCCCTGGACACCGGGGAGCTGTTTTTT,CASRGGQGPLDTGELFF
.,TRBJ2-1,TRBD2,TRBV27,13,TGTGCCAGCAGTCCGACTAGCGAGGATGAGCAGTTCTTC,CASSPTSEDEQFF
.,TRBJ1-2,.,TRBV6-5,16,TGTGCCAGCAGTTTTACTCTAAGGTCGTCTAACTATGGCTACACCTTC,CASSFTLRSSNYGYTF
.,TRBJ1-2,.,TRBV12-3/TRBV12-4,11,TGTGCCAGCACCCCTCTGGGGGACTACACCTTC,CASTPLGDYTF
.,TRBJ1-3,.,TRBV4-1,17,TGCGCCAGCAGCCAAGATGCGCCGGGACGGTATGGAAACACCATATATTTT,CASSQDAPGRYGNTIYF
once,TRBJ2-7,.,TRBV27,16,TGTGCCAGCAGTCTCCTCACATCGGAGGGGCCCTACGAGCAGTACTTC,CASSLLTSEGPYEQYF
.,TRBJ2-1,.,TRBV3-1/TRBV3-2,16,TGTGCCAGCAGCCAAGTCCCCGGCGCTTATTCTTATGAGCAGTTCTTC,CASSQVPGAYSYEQFF
.,TRBJ2-7,.,TRBV10-3,15,TGTGCCATCAGTGAGGCAGGGAAAGGATCCTACGAGCAGTACTTC,CAISEAGKGSYEQYF
.,TRBJ1-2,TRBD1,TRBV27,14,TGTGCCAGCAGGCTAACCGGGACAGGGCATGGCTACACCTTC,CASRLTGTGHGYTF
few,TRBJ2-7,TRBD1,TRBV11-2,14,TGTGCCAGCAGCAACCGACAGGGGTCCTACGAGCAGTACTTC,CASSNRQGSYEQYF
.,TRBJ2-6,.,TRBV2,14,TGTGCCAGCACCCCGGGTCCTGGGGCCAACGTCCTGACTTTC,CASTPGPGANVLTF
.,TRBJ2-7,.,TRBV30,12,TGTGCCTGGAGTCCCGGGAGCTACGAGCAGTACTTC,CAWSPGSYEQYF
once,TRBJ1-3,.,TRBV16,14,TGTGCCAGCAGCCAATCGTCCGGCAGAAACACCATATATTTT,CASSQSSGRNTIYF
few,TRBJ1-5,.,TRBV6-5,16,TGTGCCAGCAGTTACCGGGCAGGCGGGAGCAATCAGCCCCAGCATTTT,CASSYRAGGSNQPQHF
.,TRBJ1-2,.,TRBV4-1,14,TGCGCCAGCAGCCAAGTAGGACAGATCTATGGCTACACCTTC,CASSQVGQIYGYTF